This TCR beta chain emerged from a study of T cell repertoires in cytomegalovirus infection. The CDR3 runs 16 residues. Germline trimming cut 2 bases from V and 4 bases from J; bases unmatched to any gene: 8. Germline values: CDR1 MNHEY, CDR2 SMNVEV (reference sequence). TCRdb used MiXCR to reprocess the reads, holding one entry per CDR3 protein. The data contain approximately 340,000 distinct CDR3 sequences, under 35% of them singletons. Concerning this clonotype itself: Its target is unknown.

The receptor's source is a human donor in good health (CMV status not recorded). Some clones in this sample may be carry-over from other donors' samples. Sample: cultured PBMCs, taken from culture after CMV antigen stimulation. The chain uses TRBV27 and TRBJ2-7; 10 bases are shared with TRBD1. CDR3: CASSLRGQGQIYEQYF. DNA of the CDR3: TGTGCCAGCAGTTTAAGGGGACAGGGGCAGATTTACGAGCAGTACTTC.